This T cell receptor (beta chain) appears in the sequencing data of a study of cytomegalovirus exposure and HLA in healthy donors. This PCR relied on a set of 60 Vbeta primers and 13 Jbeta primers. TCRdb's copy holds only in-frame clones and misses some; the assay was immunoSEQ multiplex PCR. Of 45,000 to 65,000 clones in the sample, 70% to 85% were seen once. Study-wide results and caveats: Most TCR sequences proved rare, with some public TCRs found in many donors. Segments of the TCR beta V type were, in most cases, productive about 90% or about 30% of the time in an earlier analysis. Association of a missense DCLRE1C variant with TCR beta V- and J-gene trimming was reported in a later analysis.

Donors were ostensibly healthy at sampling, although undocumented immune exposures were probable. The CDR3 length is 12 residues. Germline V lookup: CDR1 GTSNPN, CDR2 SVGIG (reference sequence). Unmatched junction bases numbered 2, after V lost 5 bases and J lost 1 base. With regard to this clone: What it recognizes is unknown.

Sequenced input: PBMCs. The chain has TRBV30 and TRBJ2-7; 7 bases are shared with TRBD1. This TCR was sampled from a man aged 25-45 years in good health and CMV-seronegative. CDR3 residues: CAWGGQSYEQYF. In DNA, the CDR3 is TGTGCCTGGGGGGGACAGTCCTACGAGCAGTACTTC.